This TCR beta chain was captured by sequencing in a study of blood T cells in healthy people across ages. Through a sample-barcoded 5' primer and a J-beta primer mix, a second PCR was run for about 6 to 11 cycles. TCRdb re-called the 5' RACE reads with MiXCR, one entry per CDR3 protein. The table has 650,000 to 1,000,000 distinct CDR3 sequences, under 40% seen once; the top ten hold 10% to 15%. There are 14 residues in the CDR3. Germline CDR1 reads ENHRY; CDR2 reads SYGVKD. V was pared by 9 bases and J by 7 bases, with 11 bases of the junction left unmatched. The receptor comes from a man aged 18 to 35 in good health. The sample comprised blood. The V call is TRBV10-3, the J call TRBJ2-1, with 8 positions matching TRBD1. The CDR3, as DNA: TGTGCCATTCAGGGGGCCTATACGGGGAATGAGCAGTTCTTC. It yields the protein CAIQGAYTGNEQFF.